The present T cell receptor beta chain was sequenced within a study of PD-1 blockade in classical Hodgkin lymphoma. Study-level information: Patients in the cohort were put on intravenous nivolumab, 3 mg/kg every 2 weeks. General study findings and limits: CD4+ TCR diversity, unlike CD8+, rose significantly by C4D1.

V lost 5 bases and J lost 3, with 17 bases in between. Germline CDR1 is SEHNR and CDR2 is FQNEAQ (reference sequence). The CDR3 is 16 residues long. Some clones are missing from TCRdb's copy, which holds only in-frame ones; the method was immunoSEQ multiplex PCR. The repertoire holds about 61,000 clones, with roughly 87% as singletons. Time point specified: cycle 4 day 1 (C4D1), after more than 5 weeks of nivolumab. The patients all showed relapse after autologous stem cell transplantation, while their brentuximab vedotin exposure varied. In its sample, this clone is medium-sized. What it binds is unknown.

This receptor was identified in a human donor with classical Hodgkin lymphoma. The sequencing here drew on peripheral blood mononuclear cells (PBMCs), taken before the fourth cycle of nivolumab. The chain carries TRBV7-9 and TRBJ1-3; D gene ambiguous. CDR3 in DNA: TGTGCCAGCAGCCCTCAGGATCCTCTCGGTGGAAACACCATATATTTT. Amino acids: CASSPQDPLGGNTIYF.